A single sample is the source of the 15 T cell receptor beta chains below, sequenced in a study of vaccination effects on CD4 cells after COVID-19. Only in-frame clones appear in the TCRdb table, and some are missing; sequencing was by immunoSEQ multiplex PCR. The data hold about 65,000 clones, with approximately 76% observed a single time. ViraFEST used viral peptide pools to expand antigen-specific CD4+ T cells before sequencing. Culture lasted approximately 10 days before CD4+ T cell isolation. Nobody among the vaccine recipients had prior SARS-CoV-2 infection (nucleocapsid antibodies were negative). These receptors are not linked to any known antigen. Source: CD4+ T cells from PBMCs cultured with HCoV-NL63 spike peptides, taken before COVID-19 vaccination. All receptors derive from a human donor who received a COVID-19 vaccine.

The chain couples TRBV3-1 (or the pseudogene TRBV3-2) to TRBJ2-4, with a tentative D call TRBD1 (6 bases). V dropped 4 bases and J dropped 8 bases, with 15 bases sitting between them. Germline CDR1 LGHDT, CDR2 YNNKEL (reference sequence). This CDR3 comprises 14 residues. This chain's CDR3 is CASSPNRVLDIQYF. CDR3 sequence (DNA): TGTGCCAGCAGCCCCAACAGGGTTTTAGACATTCAGTACTTC.

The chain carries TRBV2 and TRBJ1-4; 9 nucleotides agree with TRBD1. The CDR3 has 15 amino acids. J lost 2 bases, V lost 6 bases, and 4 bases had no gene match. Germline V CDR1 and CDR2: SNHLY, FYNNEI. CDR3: CASSRQGGTNEKLFF. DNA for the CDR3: TGTGCCAGCAGCCGACAGGGGGGGACTAATGAAAAACTGTTTTTT.

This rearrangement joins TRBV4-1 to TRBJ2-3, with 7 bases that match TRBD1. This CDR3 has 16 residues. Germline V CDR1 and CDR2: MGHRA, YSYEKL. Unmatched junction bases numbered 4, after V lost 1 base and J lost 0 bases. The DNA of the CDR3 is TGCGCCAGCAGCCAAGCTCCGGGACAGAGCACAGATACGCAGTATTTT. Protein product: CASSQAPGQSTDTQYF.

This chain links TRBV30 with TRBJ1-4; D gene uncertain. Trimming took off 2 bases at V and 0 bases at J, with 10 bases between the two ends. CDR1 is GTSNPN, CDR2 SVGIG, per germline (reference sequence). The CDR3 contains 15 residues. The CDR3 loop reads CAWSPPGTTNEKLFF. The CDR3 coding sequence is TGTGCCTGGAGTCCGCCCGGGACAACTAATGAAAAACTGTTTTTT.

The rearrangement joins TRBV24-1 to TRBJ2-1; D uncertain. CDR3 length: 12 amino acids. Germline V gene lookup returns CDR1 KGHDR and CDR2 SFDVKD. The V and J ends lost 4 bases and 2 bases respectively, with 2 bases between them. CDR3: CATSDPYNEQFF. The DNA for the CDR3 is TGTGCCACCAGTGACCCCTACAATGAGCAGTTCTTC.

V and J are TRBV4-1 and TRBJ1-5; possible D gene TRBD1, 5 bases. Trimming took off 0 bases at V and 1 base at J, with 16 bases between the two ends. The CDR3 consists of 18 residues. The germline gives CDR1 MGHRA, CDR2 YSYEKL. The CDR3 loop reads CASSQDRQGGFSNQPQHF. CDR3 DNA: TGCGCCAGCAGCCAAGATCGGCAGGGCGGCTTCAGCAATCAGCCCCAGCATTTT.

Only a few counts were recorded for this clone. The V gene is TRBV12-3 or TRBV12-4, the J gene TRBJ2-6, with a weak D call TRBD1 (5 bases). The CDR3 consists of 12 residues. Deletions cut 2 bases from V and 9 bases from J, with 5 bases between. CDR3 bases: TGTGCCAGCAGTTTAAGGGGCAACGTCCTGACTTTC. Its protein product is CASSLRGNVLTF.

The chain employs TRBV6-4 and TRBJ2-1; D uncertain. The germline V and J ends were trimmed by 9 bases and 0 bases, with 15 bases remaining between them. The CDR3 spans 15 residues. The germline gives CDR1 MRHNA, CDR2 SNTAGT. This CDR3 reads CASRPDGSSYNEQFF. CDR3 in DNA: TGTGCCAGTAGGCCGGACGGAAGCTCCTACAATGAGCAGTTCTTC.

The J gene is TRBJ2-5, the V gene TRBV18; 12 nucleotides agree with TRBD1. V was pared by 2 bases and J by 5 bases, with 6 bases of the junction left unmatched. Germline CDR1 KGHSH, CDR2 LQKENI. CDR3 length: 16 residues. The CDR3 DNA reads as TGTGCCAGCTCACCATCGGGACAGGGGGCCGGGGAGACCCAGTACTTC. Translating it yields CASSPSGQGAGETQYF. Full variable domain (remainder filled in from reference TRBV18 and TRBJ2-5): NAGVMQNPRHLVRRRGQEARLRCSPMKGHSHVYWYRQLPEEGLKFMVYLQKENIIDESGMPKERFSAEFPKEGPSILRIQQVVRGDSAAYFCASSPSGQGAGETQYFGPGTRLLVL.

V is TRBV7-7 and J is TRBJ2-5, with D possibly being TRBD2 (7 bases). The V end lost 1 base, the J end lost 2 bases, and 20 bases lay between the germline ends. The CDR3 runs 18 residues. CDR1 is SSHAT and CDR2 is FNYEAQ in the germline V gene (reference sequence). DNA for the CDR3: TGTGCCAGCAGCTTAGTCGGGCCAGGGGAGGGAACTCAAGAGACCCAGTACTTC. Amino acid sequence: CASSLVGPGEGTQETQYF.

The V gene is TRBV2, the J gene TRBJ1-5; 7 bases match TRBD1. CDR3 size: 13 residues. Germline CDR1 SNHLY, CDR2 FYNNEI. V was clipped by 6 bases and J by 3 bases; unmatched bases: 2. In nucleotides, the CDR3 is TGTGCCAGCAGCGGGACAGTCAATCAGCCCCAGCATTTT. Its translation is CASSGTVNQPQHF.

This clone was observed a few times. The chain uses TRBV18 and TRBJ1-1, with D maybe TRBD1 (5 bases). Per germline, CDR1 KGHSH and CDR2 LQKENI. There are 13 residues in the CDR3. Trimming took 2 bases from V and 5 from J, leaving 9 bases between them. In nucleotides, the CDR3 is TGTGCCAGCTCACCAGGGGCGAGGACTGAAGCTTTCTTT. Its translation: CASSPGARTEAFF. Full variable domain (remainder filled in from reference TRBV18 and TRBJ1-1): NAGVMQNPRHLVRRRGQEARLRCSPMKGHSHVYWYRQLPEEGLKFMVYLQKENIIDESGMPKERFSAEFPKEGPSILRIQQVVRGDSAAYFCASSPGARTEAFFGQGTRLTVV.

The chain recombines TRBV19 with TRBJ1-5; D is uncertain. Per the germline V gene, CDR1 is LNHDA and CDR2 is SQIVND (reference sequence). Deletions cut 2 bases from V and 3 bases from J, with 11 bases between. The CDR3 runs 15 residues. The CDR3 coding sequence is TGTGCCAGTAGTATATCCCCGGGAGTCAATCAGCCCCAGCATTTT. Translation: CASSISPGVNQPQHF.

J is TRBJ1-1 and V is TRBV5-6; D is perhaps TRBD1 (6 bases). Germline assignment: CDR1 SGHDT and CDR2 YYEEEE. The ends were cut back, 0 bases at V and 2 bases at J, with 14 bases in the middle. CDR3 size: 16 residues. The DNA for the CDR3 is TGTGCCAGCAGCTTGGTTGGACAGCTAATTAACACTGAAGCTTTCTTT. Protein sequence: CASSLVGQLINTEAFF.

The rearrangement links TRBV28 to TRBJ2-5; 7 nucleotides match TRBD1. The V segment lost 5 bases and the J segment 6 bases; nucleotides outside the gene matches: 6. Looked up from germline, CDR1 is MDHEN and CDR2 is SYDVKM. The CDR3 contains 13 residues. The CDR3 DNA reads TGTGCCAGCAGTCCAGGGGGTAGGAAGACCCAGTACTTC. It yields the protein CASSPGGRKTQYF.